This T cell receptor (beta chain) was profiled in a study of blood T cell repertoires in COVID-19. Generated by immunoSEQ multiplex PCR, the TCRdb table keeps only in-frame clones and is missing some. This table has about 75,000 clones, 74% appearing once. The V gene end was trimmed by 3 bases and the J gene end by 5 bases; junction bases not matched to a gene: 22. CDR1 and CDR2 from the germline V gene are SGHDT and YYEEEE. This CDR3 is built from 19 residues. The receptor comes from a human donor with acute or convalescent COVID-19. The donor label of this sample is uncertain. This rearrangement joins TRBV5-6 to TRBJ2-7, with TRBD2 matching 8 bases. The sequenced material came from peripheral blood. The CDR3 is CASSSPSSLEPGGPDEQYF. The CDR3 coding sequence is TGTGCCAGCAGCTCCCCCAGCTCCCTTGAGCCGGGAGGGCCCGACGAGCAGTACTTC.